One and the same sample provided the 8 T cell receptor beta chains below, sequenced in a study of T cell responses to AZD1222 COVID-19 vaccine. The repertoire was sequenced with immunoSEQ multiplex PCR; TCRdb's copy has only in-frame clones and lacks some. The sample has 87,000 or so clones; about 89% are singletons. Sequenced here: peripheral blood, sampled on day 0 of AZD1222 vaccination. Receptors were obtained from an adult in good health.

The rearrangement uses TRBV7-2 and TRBJ1-6; no clear D gene. The V gene's germline CDR1 is SGHTA and CDR2 FQGNSA. Between the trimmed V and J ends, which lost 1 base and 9 bases, there was a span of 16 bases. The CDR3 is 16 residues long. The CDR3 protein is CASSLVGVSWGSPLHF. CDR3 nucleotide sequence: TGTGCCAGCAGCTTAGTCGGCGTATCCTGGGGTTCACCCCTCCACTTT.

The CDR3 DNA sequence: TGTGCCAGCAGCGTAGGGGGCAGGGGCTACACCTTC. It yields the protein CASSVGGRGYTF. This sequence joins TRBV9 and TRBJ1-2; a weak D match, TRBD1 (5 bases). V lost 0 bases to trimming and J lost 8 bases, with 8 bases between them. Looked up from germline, CDR1 is SGDLS and CDR2 is YYNGEE. CDR3 length: 12 amino acids.

The chain employs TRBV5-4 and TRBJ1-4; the D is unclear. CDR1 and CDR2 from the germline V gene are SGHNT and YYREEE (reference sequence). With 4 bases removed from V and 0 bases from J, the gap between germline ends came to 7 bases. The CDR3 runs to 14 residues. The CDR3 nucleotides read TGTGCCAGCAGCCCGACCGCAACTAATGAAAAACTGTTTTTT. Its protein product is CASSPTATNEKLFF.

This chain connects TRBV6-5 to TRBJ1-2; D may be TRBD1 (5 bases). Trimming shortened V by 0 bases and J by 2 bases, and 13 bases separated the two germline ends. Germline V gives CDR1 MNHEY, CDR2 SVGAGI. The CDR3 has 16 amino acids. CDR3 amino acids: CASSYSRGAANYGYTF. Written as DNA, the CDR3 is TGTGCCAGCAGTTACTCACGAGGGGCGGCGAACTATGGCTACACCTTC.

The chain joins TRBV3-1 (or the pseudogene TRBV3-2) to TRBJ2-3; 9 bases agree with TRBD2. V dropped 1 base and J dropped 0; count of bases not matched to a gene: 5. The CDR3 runs 17 residues. Germline assignment: CDR1 LGHDT and CDR2 YNNKEL (reference sequence). CDR3 in DNA: TGTGCCAGCAGCCAAGGGCGAGCGGGGGGCAGCACAGATACGCAGTATTTT. Amino acids: CASSQGRAGGSTDTQYF.

The rearrangement joins TRBV12-5 to TRBJ1-1; unclear D gene. V was clipped by 2 bases and J by 7 bases, with 8 bases between them. Germline assignment: CDR1 LGHNT and CDR2 FRNRAP. The CDR3 sequence is 12 residues long. The CDR3 DNA is TGTGCTAGTGGTTTGACTTTTAGTGAAGCTTTCTTT. It yields the protein CASGLTFSEAFF.

There are a few counts of this clone. V is TRBV28 and J is TRBJ2-2; TRBD2 is a possible D gene (5 bases). Germline-derived CDR1 and CDR2 are MDHEN and SYDVKM. V lost 8 bases and J lost 5, with 12 bases in between. CDR3 length: 13 residues. As DNA, the CDR3 is TGTGCCAGCCGCGGGTCGGGGACCGGGGAGCTGTTTTTT. Its translation: CASRGSGTGELFF.

J is TRBJ2-5 and V is TRBV11-2; TRBD2 agrees at 9 bases. CDR3 size: 19 residues. Trimming took 1 base from V and 4 from J; bases not matched to a gene: 16. Germline CDR1 reads SGHAT; CDR2 reads FQNNGV. This CDR3 reads CASSLGRAGWRGGLETQYF. CDR3 sequence (DNA): TGTGCCAGCAGCTTAGGCCGCGCTGGGTGGCGGGGGGGGCTAGAGACCCAGTACTTC. Drawing the rest from reference TRBV11-2 and TRBJ2-5, the complete variable domain is EAGVAQSPRYKIIEKRQSVAFWCNPISGHATLYWYQQILGQGPKLLIQFQNNGVVDDSQLPKDRFSAERLKGVDSTLKIQPAKLEDSAVYLCASSLGRAGWRGGLETQYFGPGTRLLVL.